This T cell receptor beta chain was captured by sequencing in a study of blood T cell repertoires in COVID-19. Study summary: Some COVID-19 samples were acute and others convalescent; all came from the United States, Italy and Spain.

Using immunoSEQ multiplex PCR, the repertoire was profiled, and TCRdb retains in-frame clones only, with some absent. The sample lists nearly 110,000 clones, about 80% occurring once. This CDR3 has 14 amino acids. Trimming pared 7 bases from V and 2 bases from J, leaving 14 bases between. Germline CDR1 and CDR2: SNHLY and FYNNEI. The chain links TRBV2 to TRBJ2-5; D perhaps matches TRBD1 (6 bases). The source is a woman aged 55 to 70 with acute or convalescent COVID-19. Sequenced sample: peripheral blood. This chain's CDR3 is CASILRDTQETQYF. Written as DNA, the CDR3 is TGTGCCAGCATCCTCCGGGACACTCAAGAGACCCAGTACTTC. Variable domain in full (rest from reference TRBV2 and TRBJ2-5): EPEVTQTPSHQVTQMGQEVILRCVPISNHLYFYWYRQILGQKVEFLVSFYNNEISEKSEIFDDQFSVERPDGSNFTLKIRSTKLEDSAMYFCASILRDTQETQYFGPGTRLLVL.